This paragraph covers one T cell receptor beta chain sequence. What antigen it recognizes has not been identified. Library prep was done by the immunoSEQ multiplex PCR assay. For the multiplex PCR, a mixture combining 60 forward primers for TCR Vbeta segments and 13 reverse primers for TCR Jbeta segments was used. The CDR3 region of rearranged TCR beta genes was amplified from genomic DNA by a multiplex PCR assay. The Illumina HiSeq System was used to sequence the amplified TCR beta libraries as 87-base-pair reads. In the paper's pipeline: Across the 670 or so repertoires, a later analysis counted some 81 million unique TCR beta chains, some 11 million of which were shared by at least two donors. Raw reads were error-corrected and collapsed into unique sequences by a nearest-neighbor algorithm in which closely related sequences were merged to remove PCR and sequencing errors. V, D and J gene segments were assigned by aligning CDR3 sequences to IMGT reference sequences. For a sequence to be retained, at least a six-nucleotide match to both a V gene segment and a J gene segment was required. Rearrangements were called productive when the CDR3 lacked stop codons and stayed in frame with V and J; all others were non-productive. Following IMGT convention, CDR3 was defined as the stretch from the second conserved V-encoded cysteine up to the conserved J-encoded phenylalanine. The earlier analysis of about 590 of the donors excluded sequences that lacked an unambiguous match to a single V gene segment. In an earlier analysis of 587 of the donors, a V segment was called functional when productive rearrangements were above 56.7%, and segregating when the standard deviation between donors exceeded 5%. To diagnose cytomegalovirus status from the catalog of TCR beta chain sequences, a statistical classification framework was built. In a later analysis, TCR nucleotide sequences were compared against IMGT/GENE-DB human TR gene sequences so that V and J genes could be assigned. The TCRdist pipeline was used in a later analysis to assign CDR3 sequences and most-parsimonious VDJ recombination scenarios. A later analysis defined each TCR beta chain by its CDR3 amino acid sequence plus V-gene family, and excluded reads lacking a unique V-gene family. In a later analysis, around 600 highly shared, low-generation-probability nucleotide sequences were removed to address suspected cross-contamination and a sequencing artifact. A later analysis calculated a clonal expansion index for each public chain from normalized within-repertoire ranks of inferred template counts. A later analysis computed generation probabilities with a VDJ recombination model fitted to out-of-frame rearrangements, and checked the results against IGoR. In a later analysis, TCR-TCR, TCR-HLA and TCR-CMV co-occurrence was scored with hypergeometric tests, and a repertoire-size bias correction was applied to TCR pairs. In a later analysis, false discovery rates were estimated by permuting HLA or CMV assignments 20 times. In a later analysis, co-occurring TCRs were grouped with DBSCAN, and TCRdist sequence similarity was added when clustering was performed within HLA-allele-positive subsets. Co-occurrence clustering excluded repertoires with fewer than 30,000 or more than 120,000 public chains, plus five with anomalous nucleotide sharing. In TCRdb, the immuneACCESS table is reduced to in-frame sequences with V and J assigned. These tables do not hold every clone; where another copy was compared, an unresolved V gene accounts for under half, and the others remain unexplained. The DNA gave D and trimming, while V, J and clone size come from that table. The sample table gives tens of thousands of clones. Less than 6% of the sample is held by the ten biggest clonotypes.

These data belong to a study of cytomegalovirus exposure and HLA in healthy donors (dated by TCRdb to the late 2010s). For the wider study: In an earlier analysis of under 750 of the donors, approximately 300 Gb of sequence data and 90 million to 120 million unique TCR beta sequences from about 190 million T cells were reported. About 300 gigabases of sequencing data and tens of millions of unique TCR sequences were included in an early release covering around 650 HLA-typed donors. Among the approximately 400 genotyped donors, around 79% belonged to the genetic ancestry cluster associated with self-reported Caucasian donors. The aim of the study was to test whether cataloging public T cell receptors could identify signatures of past pathogen exposure. The T cell repertoires of under 700 subjects were profiled by immunosequencing and related to cytomegalovirus serostatus. Along with the approximately 650-subject first cohort, a separate validation cohort of some 130 different subjects was used. To predict cytomegalovirus infection status, the study brought together high-throughput TCR immunosequencing, statistical association of individual TCRs with disease status, and machine learning. To study patterns of TCR occurrence, a later analysis re-analyzed previously published TCR beta repertoires from hundreds of donors and added high-resolution HLA genotyping. In the later analysis, no new phenotypic data were used to find candidate immune exposures; instead, reliance was placed on TCR beta sequences and their occurrence across donors. In an earlier analysis of roughly 580 of the donors, high-throughput TCR beta sequencing was used to judge whether each TCR beta V gene segment behaved as functional or pseudogenic. Donor age, sex, ethnicity and CMV serostatus were collected together with the repertoire data. A later genetic analysis took genome-wide SNP genotypes for about 55% of the roughly 670 donors and used that subset as a discovery cohort. Every repertoire in the discovery cohort had been generated on one and the same sequencing platform. HLA typing included class I and class II loci at four-digit resolution. Typing coverage differed by locus: A, B, C, DRB1 and DQB1 were typed in roughly 629-640 donors, DQA1 in 522, DPA1 in some 570, and DPB1 in just under 490. Roughly 5 DR-DQ haplotypes were treated as single units for association and clustering because of strong linkage in the cohort. Among about 370 genotyped donors of the cohort, an average of around 220,000 unique TCR beta nucleotide sequences was sequenced per donor, of which about 19% were non-productive. General findings and caveats noted by the study authors: A further reported finding was that TCR beta sequences accurately predicted the HLA-A and HLA-B alleles for most subjects in the first cohort. The authors suggested that the approach could potentially be extended to other disease states and immunological phenotypes. Most TCR sequences were seen in very few donors, while some public TCRs were found in many individuals. According to a later genetic analysis, donors in an Asian-associated ancestry cluster had fewer N-insertions in productive TCRs than the approximately 630-donor mean. Most CMV-associated TCR beta chains appeared to be HLA-restricted in a later analysis, and the HLA associations seemed to be driven largely by CMV exposure. Compared with equally common non-associated chains, HLA-associated TCR beta chains in a later analysis were more clonally expanded and had lower generation probabilities. Correlated functional status among segregating V segments might reflect linkage disequilibrium, but an unknown experimental factor could not be ruled out. When HLA alleles, especially DR and DQ, strongly co-occurred, TCR associations were difficult to assign to individual alleles. The classifier was reported to diagnose cytomegalovirus status with high specificity and sensitivity in both the original cohort and the validation cohort. In an earlier analysis of some 500 of the donors, most TCR beta V segments appeared in productive rearrangements about 90% or about 30% of the time, broadly matching IMGT annotations. Immune exposure information for the cohort was limited to CMV serostatus. The cohort was sequenced for TCR beta chains only, and without alpha or paired-chain data the features that could be detected were limited. Several of the top co-occurrence clusters appeared to be linked to parvovirus B19, influenza, CMV and Epstein-Barr virus, according to a later analysis. According to a later analysis, TCR association rates differed among HLA loci, with DRB1 alleles showing the most associated TCRs and HLA-C alleles showing the fewest. Because HLA typing was unavailable for some donors at each locus, only the typed subset was used in association tests. Roughly uniform sequencing depth across donors was assumed in presence/absence analyses, although this assumption may not hold. In vitro tests confirmed that three of the cytomegalovirus-associated TCR beta chains recognize cytomegalovirus antigens. The 87-base-pair reads could not distinguish some IMGT-functional V segments, including TRBV6-2 and TRBV6-3, so those segments were excluded. A cluster of highly shared sequence variants was judged likely to be a technical artifact of the sequencing pipeline. A total of about 150 TCR beta chains were listed by the study as associated with cytomegalovirus. Over 15 rarely observed V segments, including chromosome 9 orphons, were excluded from the earlier analysis of some 590 of the donors because counts were too low. A later genetic analysis associated a missense DCLRE1C variant with V-gene and J-gene trimming of TCR beta chains, and an independent cohort replicated the association. At a false discovery rate of 0.05, a later analysis linked under 20,000 TCR beta sequences to specific HLA alleles.

In total, around 600 healthy bone marrow donors made up the cohort. Cohort members were all nominally healthy when sampled, although unrecorded immune exposures were likely present. The donor was CMV seropositive and was included in the group of 250 to 350 seropositive cohort members. A peripheral blood sample was collected from each donor, and TCR beta sequencing was performed on peripheral blood mononuclear cells. Genomic DNA was extracted from the blood cell samples with the Qiagen DNeasy Blood Extraction Kit. Measured from the cysteine to the phenylalanine, the CDR3 is 12 residues long. Left in the record is the CDR3 DNA by itself, 36 bases read in frame from the first base. The germline V gene sets CDR1 to KGHSH and CDR2 to LQKENI. V gives up 2 bases and J gives up 8 bases, and the segment between their germline ends measures 7 bases.

The origin of this receptor is a man aged 30-40 years in good health and CMV-seropositive. Recombination connected TRBV18 to TRBJ2-1, with the D gene not clear enough to name. Sequencing was carried out using PBMCs. The sequenced DNA: TGTGCCAGCTCACCATCCGTCGATGAGCAGTTCTTC. It translates as CASSPSVDEQFF.